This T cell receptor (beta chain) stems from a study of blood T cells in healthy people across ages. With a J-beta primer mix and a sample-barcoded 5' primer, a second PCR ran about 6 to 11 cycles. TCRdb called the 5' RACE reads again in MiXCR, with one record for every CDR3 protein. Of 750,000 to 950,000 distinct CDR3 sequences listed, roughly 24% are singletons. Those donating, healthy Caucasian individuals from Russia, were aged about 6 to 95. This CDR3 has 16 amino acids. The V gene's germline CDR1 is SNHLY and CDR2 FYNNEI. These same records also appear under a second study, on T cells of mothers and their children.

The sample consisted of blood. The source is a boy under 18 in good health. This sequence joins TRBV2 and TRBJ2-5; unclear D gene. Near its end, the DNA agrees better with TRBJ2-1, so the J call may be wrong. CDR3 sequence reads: CASSEATQDRLSEQFF. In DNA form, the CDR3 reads TGTGCCAGCAGTGAAGCTACCCAGGACCGGCTCAGTGAGCAGTTCTTC.